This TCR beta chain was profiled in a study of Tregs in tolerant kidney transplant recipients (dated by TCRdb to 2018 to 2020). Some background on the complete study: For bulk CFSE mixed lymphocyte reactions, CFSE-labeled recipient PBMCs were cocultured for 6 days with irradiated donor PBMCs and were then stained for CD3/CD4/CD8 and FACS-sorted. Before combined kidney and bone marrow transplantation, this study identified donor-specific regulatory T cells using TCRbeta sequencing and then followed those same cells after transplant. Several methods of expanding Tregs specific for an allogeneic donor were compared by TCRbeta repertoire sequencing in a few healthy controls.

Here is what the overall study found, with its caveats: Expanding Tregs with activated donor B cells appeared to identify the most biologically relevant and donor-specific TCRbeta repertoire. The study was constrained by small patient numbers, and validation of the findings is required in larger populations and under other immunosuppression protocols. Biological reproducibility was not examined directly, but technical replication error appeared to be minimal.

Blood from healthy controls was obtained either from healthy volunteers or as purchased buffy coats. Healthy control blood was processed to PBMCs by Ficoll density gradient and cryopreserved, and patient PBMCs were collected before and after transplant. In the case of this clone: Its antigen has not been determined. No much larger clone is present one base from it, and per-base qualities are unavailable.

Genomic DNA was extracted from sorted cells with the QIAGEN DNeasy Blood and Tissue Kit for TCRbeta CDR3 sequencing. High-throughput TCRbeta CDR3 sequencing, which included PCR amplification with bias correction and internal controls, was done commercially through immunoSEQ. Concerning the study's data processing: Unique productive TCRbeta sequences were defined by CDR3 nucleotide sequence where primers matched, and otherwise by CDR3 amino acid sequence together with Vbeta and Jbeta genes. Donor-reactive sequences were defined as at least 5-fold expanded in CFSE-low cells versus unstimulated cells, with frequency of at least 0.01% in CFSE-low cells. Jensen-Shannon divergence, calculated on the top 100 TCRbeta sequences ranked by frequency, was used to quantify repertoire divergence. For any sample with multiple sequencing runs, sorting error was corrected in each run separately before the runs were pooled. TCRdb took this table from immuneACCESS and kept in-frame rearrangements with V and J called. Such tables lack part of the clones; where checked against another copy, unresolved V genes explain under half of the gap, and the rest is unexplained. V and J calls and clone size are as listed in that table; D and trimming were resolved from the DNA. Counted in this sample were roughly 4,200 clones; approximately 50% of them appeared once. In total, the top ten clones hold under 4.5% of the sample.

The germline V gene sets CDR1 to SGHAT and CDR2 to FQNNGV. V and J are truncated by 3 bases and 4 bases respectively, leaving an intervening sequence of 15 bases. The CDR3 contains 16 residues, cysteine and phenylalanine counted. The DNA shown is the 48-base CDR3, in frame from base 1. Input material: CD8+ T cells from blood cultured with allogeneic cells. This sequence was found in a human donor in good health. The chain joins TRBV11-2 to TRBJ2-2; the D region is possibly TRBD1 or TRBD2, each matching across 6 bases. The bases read TGTGCCAGCAGCTTCCCCGCCGGGGGCACCACCGGGGAGCTGTTTTTT. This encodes CASSFPAGGTTGELFF.